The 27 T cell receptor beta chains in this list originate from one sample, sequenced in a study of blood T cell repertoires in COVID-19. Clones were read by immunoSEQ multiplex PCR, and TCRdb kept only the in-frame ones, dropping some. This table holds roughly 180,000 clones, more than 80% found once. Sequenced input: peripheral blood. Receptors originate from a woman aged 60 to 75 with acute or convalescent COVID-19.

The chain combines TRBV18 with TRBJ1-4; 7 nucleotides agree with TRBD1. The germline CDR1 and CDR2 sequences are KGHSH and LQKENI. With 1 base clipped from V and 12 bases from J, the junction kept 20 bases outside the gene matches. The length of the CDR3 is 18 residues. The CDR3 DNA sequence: TGTGCCAGCTCACCACGGGCAGGGAGGACAGGACTAAGGGCCCAACTGTTTTTT. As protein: CASSPRAGRTGLRAQLFF.

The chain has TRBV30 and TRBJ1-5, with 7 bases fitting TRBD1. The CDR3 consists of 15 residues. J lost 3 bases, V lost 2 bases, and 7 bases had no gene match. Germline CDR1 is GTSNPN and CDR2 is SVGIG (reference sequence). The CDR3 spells CAWSTGTALNQPQHF. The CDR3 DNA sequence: TGTGCCTGGAGTACCGGGACAGCACTCAATCAGCCCCAGCATTTT.

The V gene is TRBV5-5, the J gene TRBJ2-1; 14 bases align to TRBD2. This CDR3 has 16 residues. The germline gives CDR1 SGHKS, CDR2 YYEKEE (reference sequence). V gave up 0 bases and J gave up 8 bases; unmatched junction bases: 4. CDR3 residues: CASSLEGTSGSDEQFF. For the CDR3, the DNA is TGTGCCAGCAGCTTGGAGGGGACTAGCGGGAGTGATGAGCAGTTCTTC. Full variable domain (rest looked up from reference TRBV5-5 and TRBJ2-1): DAGVTQSPTHLIKTRGQQVTLRCSPISGHKSVSWYQQVLGQGPQFIFQYYEKEERGRGNFPDRFSARQFPNYSSELNVNALLLGDSALYLCASSLEGTSGSDEQFFGPGTRLTVL.

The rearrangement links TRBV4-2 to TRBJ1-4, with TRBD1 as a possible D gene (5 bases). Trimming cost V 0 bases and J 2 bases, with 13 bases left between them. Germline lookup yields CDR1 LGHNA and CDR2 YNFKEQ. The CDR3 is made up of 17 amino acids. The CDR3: CASSQEGASLTNEKLFF. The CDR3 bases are TGTGCCAGCAGCCAAGAAGGGGCAAGCCTCACTAATGAAAAACTGTTTTTT.

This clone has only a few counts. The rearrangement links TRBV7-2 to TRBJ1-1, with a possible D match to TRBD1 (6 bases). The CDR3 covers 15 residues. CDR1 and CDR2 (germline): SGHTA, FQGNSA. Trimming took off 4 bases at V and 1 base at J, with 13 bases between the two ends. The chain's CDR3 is CASSSGQLGNTEAFF. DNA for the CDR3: TGTGCCAGCAGCTCAGGACAGCTAGGGAACACTGAAGCTTTCTTT.

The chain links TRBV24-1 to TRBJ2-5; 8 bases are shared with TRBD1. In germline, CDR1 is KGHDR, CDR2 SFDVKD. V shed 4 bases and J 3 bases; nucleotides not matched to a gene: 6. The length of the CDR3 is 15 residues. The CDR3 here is CATSDPDRDKETQYF. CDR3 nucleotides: TGTGCCACCAGTGACCCGGACAGGGACAAAGAGACCCAGTACTTC.

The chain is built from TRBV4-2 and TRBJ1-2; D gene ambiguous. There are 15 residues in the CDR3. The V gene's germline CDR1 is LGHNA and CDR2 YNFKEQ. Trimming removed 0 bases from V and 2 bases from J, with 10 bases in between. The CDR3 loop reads CASSQDSGGNYGYTF. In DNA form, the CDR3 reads TGTGCCAGCAGCCAAGATTCTGGCGGCAACTATGGCTACACCTTC.

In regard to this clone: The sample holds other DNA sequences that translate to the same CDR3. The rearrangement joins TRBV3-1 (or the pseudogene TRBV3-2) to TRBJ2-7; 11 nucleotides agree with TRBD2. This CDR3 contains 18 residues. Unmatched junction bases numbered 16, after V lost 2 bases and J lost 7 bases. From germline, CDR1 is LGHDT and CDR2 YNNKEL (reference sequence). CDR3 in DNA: TGTGCCAGCAGCCAAAGTGGACTAGCGGGTTACCGGCGGAATGAGCAGTACTTC. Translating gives CASSQSGLAGYRRNEQYF.

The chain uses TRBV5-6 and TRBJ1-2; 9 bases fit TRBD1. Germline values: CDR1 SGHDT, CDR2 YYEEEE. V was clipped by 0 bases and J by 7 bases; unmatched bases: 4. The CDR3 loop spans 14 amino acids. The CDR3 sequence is CASSLERTGVGYTF. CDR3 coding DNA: TGTGCCAGCAGCTTGGAACGGACAGGGGTTGGCTACACCTTC.

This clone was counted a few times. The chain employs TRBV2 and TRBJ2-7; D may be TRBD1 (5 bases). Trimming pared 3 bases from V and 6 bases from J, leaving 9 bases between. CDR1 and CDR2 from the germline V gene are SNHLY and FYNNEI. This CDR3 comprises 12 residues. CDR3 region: CASSEQGPEQYF. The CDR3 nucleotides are TGTGCCAGCAGTGAGCAGGGCCCCGAGCAGTACTTC.

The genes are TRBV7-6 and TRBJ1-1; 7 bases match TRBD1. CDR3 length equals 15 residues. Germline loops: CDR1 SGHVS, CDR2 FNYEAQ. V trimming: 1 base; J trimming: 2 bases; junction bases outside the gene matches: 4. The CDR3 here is CASSLVDRENTEAFF. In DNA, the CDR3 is TGTGCCAGCAGCTTAGTCGACAGGGAAAACACTGAAGCTTTCTTT.

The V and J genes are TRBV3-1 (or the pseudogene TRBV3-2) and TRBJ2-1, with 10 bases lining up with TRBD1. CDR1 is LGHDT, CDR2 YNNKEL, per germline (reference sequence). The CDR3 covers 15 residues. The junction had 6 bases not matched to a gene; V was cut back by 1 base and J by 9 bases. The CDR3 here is CASSQGQGASGEQFF. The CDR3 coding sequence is TGTGCCAGCAGCCAAGGACAGGGGGCCTCAGGTGAGCAGTTCTTC.

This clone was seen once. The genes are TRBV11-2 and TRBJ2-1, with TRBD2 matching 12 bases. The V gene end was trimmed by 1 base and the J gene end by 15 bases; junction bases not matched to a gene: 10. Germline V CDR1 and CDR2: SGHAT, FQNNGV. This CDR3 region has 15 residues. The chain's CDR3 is CASSLGETSGSMLFF. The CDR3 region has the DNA TGTGCCAGCAGCTTAGGAGAGACTAGCGGGAGTATGCTGTTCTTC.

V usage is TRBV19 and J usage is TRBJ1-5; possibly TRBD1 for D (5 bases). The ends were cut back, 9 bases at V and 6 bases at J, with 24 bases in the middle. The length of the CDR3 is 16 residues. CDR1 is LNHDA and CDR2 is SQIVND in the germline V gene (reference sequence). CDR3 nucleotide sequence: TGTGCCAGCCTCATGGGGGTTGCGGGGCAGGGTCAGCCCCAGCATTTT. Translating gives CASLMGVAGQGQPQHF.

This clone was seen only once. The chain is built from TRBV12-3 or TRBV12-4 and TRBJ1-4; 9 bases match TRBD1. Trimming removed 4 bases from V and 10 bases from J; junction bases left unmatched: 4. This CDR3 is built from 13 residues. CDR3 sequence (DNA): TGTGCCAGCAGTTCGGGACAGGGTCGAAAACTGTTTTTT. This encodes CASSSGQGRKLFF.

The CDR3 DNA reads TGTGCCAGCGGGGCCGTTGGGGTAAGCAATCAGCCCCAGCATTTT. Translated: CASGAVGVSNQPQHF. The chain carries TRBV6-5 and TRBJ1-5; TRBD1 might be the D (5 bases). Germline CDR1 and CDR2: MNHEY and SVGAGI. CDR3 length equals 15 residues. V was cut by 8 bases and J by 1 base, with 15 bases left in between.

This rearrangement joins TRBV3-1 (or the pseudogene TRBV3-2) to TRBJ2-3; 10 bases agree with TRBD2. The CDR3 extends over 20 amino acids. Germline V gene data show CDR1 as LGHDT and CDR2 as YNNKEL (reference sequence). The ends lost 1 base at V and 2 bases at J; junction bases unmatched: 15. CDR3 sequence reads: CASSQGSSGRAGSVTDTQYF. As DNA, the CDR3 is TGTGCCAGCAGCCAAGGTTCCAGCGGGAGGGCCGGAAGCGTCACAGATACGCAGTATTTT.

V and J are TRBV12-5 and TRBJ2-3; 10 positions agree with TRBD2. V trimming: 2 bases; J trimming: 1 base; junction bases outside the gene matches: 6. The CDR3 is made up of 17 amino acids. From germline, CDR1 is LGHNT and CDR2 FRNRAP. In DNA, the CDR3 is TGTGCTAGTGGTTTGCCCCCCGGGACTAGCGGCACAGATACGCAGTATTTT. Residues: CASGLPPGTSGTDTQYF.

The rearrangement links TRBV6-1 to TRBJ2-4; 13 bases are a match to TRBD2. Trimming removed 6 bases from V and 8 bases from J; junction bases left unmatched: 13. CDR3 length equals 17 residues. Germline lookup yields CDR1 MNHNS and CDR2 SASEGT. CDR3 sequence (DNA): TGTGCCAGCAGAGAAACTAGCGGGAGGGCCTCGGGGTACATTCAGTACTTC. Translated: CASRETSGRASGYIQYF.

CDR3 in DNA: TGTGCCAGCACCGTAGCGGGAGAGCGCACAGATACGCAGTATTTT. The encoded protein is CASTVAGERTDTQYF. The chain has TRBV2 and TRBJ2-3; 9 positions match TRBD2. After removal of 7 bases from V and 1 base from J, the junction contained 6 bases not matched to a gene. This CDR3 is 15 amino acids long. The germline V gene encodes CDR1 SNHLY and CDR2 FYNNEI.

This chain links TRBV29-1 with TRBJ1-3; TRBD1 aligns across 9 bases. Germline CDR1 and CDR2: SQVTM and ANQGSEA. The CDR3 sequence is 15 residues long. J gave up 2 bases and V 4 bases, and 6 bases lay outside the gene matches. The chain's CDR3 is CSVVGGDRAGNTIYF. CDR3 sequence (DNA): TGCAGCGTTGTGGGGGGGGACAGGGCTGGAAACACCATATATTTT.

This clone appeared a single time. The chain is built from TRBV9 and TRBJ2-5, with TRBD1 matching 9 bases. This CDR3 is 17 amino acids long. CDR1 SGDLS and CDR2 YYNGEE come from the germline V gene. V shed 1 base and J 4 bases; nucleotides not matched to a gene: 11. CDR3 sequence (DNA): TGTGCCAGCAGCGTATACGGGATTGGACAGGGGCGAGAGACCCAGTACTTC. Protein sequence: CASSVYGIGQGRETQYF.

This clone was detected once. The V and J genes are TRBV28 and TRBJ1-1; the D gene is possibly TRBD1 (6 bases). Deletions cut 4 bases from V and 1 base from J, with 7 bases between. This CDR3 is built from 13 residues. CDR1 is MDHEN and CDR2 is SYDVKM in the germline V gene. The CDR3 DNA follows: TGTGCCAGCAGTTCGACAGGGAACACTGAAGCTTTCTTT. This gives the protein CASSSTGNTEAFF.

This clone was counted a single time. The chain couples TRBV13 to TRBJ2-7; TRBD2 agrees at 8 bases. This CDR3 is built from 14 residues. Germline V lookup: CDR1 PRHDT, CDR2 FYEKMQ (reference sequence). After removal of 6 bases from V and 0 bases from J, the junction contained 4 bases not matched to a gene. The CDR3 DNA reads TGTGCCAGCAGGAATCGGGGGGGCTCCTACGAGCAGTACTTC. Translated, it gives CASRNRGGSYEQYF.

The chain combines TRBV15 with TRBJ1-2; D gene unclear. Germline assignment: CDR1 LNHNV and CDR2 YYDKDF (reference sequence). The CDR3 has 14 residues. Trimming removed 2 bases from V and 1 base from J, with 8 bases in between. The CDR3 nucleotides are TGTGCCACCAGCAGACCGAAGAGTAACTATGGCTACACCTTC. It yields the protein CATSRPKSNYGYTF.

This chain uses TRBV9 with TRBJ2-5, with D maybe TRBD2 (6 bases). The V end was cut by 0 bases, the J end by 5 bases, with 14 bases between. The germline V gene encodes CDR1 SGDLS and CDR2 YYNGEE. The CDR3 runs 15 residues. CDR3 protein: CASSVDGLARETQYF. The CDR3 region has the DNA TGTGCCAGCAGCGTAGATGGGCTAGCGCGGGAGACCCAGTACTTC.

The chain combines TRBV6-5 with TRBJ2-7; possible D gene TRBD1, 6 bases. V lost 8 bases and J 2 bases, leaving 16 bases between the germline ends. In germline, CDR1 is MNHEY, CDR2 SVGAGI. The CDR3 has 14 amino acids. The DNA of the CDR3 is TGTGCCAGCTCTGGACAGCGCCCCCCCTACGAGCAGTACGTC. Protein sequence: CASSGQRPPYEQYV.